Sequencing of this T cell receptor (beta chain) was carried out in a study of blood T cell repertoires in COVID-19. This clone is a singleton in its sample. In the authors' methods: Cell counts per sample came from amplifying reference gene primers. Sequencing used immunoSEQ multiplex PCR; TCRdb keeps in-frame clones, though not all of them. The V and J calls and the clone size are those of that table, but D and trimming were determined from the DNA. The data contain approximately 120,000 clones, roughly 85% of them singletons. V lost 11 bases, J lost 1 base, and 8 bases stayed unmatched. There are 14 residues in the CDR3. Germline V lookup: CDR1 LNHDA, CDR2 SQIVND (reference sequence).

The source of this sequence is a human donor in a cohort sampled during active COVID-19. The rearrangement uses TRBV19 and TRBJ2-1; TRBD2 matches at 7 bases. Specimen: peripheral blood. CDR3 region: CASKREGSYNEQFF. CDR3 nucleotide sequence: TGTGCCTCGAAGAGGGAGGGGTCCTACAATGAGCAGTTCTTC.